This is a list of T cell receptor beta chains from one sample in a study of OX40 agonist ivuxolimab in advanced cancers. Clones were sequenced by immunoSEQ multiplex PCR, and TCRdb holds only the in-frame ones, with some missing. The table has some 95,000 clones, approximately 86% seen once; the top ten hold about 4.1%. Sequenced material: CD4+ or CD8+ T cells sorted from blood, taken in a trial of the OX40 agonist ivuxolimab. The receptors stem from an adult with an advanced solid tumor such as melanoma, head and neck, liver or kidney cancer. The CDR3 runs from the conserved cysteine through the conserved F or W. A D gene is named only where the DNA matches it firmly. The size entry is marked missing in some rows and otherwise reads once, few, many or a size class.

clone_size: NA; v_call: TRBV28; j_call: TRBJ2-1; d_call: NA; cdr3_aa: CASSFYLGEQFF; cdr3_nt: TGTGCCAGCAGCTTCTATCTCGGTGAGCAGTTCTTC
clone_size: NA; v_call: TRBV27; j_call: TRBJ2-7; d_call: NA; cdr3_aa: CASSLQASYEQYF; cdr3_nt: TGTGCCAGCAGTTTGCAGGCCAGCTACGAGCAGTACTTC
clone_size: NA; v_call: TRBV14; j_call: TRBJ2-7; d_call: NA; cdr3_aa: CASSQVRGDEQYF; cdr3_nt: TGTGCCAGCAGCCAAGTCAGGGGCGACGAGCAGTACTTC
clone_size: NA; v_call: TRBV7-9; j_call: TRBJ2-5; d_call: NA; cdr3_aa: CASSRTPQETQYF; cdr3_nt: TGTGCCAGCAGCCGGACACCCCAAGAGACCCAGTACTTC
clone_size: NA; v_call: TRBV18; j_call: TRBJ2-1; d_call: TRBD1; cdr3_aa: CASSPRDRVVNEQFF; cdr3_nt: TGTGCCAGCTCACCCCGGGACAGGGTTGTAAATGAGCAGTTCTTC
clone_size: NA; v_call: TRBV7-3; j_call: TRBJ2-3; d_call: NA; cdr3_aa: CASRPAGTDTQYF; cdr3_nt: TGTGCCAGCAGACCTGCGGGCACAGATACGCAGTATTTT
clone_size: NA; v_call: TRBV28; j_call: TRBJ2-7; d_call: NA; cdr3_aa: CASSLVDTSTYEQYF; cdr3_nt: TGTGCCAGCAGTTTAGTGGACACCTCGACCTACGAGCAGTACTTC
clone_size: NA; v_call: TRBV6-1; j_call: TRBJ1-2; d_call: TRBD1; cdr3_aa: CASSRTGTGGYTF; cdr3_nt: TGTGCCAGCAGCCGGACAGGGACAGGTGGCTACACCTTC
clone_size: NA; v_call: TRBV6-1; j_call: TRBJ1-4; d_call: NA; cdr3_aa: CASSVYGGEKLFF; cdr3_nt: TGTGCCAGCAGTGTCTACGGCGGTGAAAAACTGTTTTTT
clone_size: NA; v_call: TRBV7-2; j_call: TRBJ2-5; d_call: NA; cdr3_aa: CASSLRGAGLQETQYF; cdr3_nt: TGTGCCAGCAGCTTAAGGGGTGCGGGCCTCCAAGAGACCCAGTACTTC
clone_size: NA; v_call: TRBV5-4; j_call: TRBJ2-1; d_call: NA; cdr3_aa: CASTTEGQMGGEQFF; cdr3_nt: TGTGCCAGCACCACGGAGGGACAGATGGGGGGTGAGCAGTTCTTC
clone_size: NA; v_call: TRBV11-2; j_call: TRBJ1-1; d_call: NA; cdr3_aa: CASRPESTYEAFF; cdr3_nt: TGTGCCAGCAGACCCGAAAGTACTTATGAAGCTTTCTTT
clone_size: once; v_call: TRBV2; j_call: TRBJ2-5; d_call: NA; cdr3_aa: CASRETGPGEQYF; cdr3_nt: TGTGCCAGCAGGGAGACAGGACCGGGGGAGCAGTACTTC